The rows below give T cell receptor beta chains drawn from one sample of a study of T-cell memory formation after mild COVID-19. In TCRdb, the 5' RACE reads were re-called with MiXCR into one record per CDR3 protein. The sample has under 250,000 distinct CDR3 sequences, roughly 10% seen once. The sample consisted of PBMCs or a T cell subset sorted from them (not recorded which). The source is a man younger than 35 who had mild COVID-19 (a few samples of this study predate the infection). Cell type and time point are not known. The CDR3 runs from the conserved cysteine through the conserved F or W. A D gene is named only where the DNA matches it firmly. Only part of the rows carry a size: once, few, many, or a class if the clone is expanded.

clone size,V gene,J gene,D gene,CDR3 DNA,CDR3 protein
few,TRBV28,TRBJ1-6,-,TGTGCCAGCAGTCTCGGTGGAGCCGAGAATTCACCCCTCCACTTT,CASSLGGAENSPLHF
many,TRBV6-2/TRBV6-3,TRBJ2-1,-,TGTGCCAGCAGTTACTATAGGCTAAGCTCCTACAATGAGCAGTTCTTC,CASSYYRLSSYNEQFF
-,TRBV20-1,TRBJ2-5,TRBD2,TGCAGTGCTAGAGCGGGGGGGAAAGAGACCCAGTACTTC,CSARAGGKETQYF
few,TRBV5-1,TRBJ2-6,-,TGCGCCAGCAGCGTACAGGGTCCCGGGGCCACTGGGGCCAACGTCCTGACTTTC,CASSVQGPGATGANVLTF
-,TRBV7-2,TRBJ2-7,TRBD2,TGTGCCAGCAGCTTAGCGCGGGGGGCGGGGATCGGGGAGCAGTACTTC,CASSLARGAGIGEQYF
-,TRBV6-5,TRBJ1-5,-,TGTGCCAGCAGTTACTCCTGGGGACTTAGCAATCAGCCCCAGCATTTT,CASSYSWGLSNQPQHF
few,TRBV5-1,TRBJ2-1,TRBD2,TGCGCCAGCAGCCCTGGGACTAGCGGGGGGGCCAATTACAATGAGCAGTTCTTC,CASSPGTSGGANYNEQFF
-,TRBV2,TRBJ2-7,-,TGTGCCAGCAGCCGCTTGGGGGGCGGCGAGCAGTACTTC,CASSRLGGGEQYF
-,TRBV11-2,TRBJ1-1,-,TGTGCCAGCAGCCCCACTCTCACTGAAGCTTTCTTT,CASSPTLTEAFF
-,TRBV27,TRBJ2-5,-,TGTGCCAGCCAAGGGGTAGGAGAGACCCAGTACTTC,CASQGVGETQYF
-,TRBV7-2,TRBJ2-3,TRBD2,TGTGCCAGCAGCTTCTCGGGACTAGCGGGGCGCACAGATACGCAGTATTTT,CASSFSGLAGRTDTQYF
many,TRBV3-1,TRBJ2-1,TRBD2,TGTGCCAGCAGCCGTGGGGAGGGTTATGAGCAGTTCTTC,CASSRGEGYEQFF
-,TRBV20-1,TRBJ2-1,TRBD1,TGCAGTGCTAGAATACAGGGGGCCTACAATGAGCAGTTCTTC,CSARIQGAYNEQFF
-,TRBV18,TRBJ1-6,-,TGTGCCAGCTCACCGATCTCGCCAGACTATAATTCACCCCTCCACTTT,CASSPISPDYNSPLHF
-,TRBV7-2,TRBJ2-2,-,TGTGCCAGCAGCTTATCTCGTAGCGCTAGGTACACCGGGGAGCTGTTTTTT,CASSLSRSARYTGELFF
few,TRBV5-1,TRBJ1-4,-,TGCGCCAGCAGCCCGCAGGGTGTTCAAGAAAAACTGTTTTTT,CASSPQGVQEKLFF
few,TRBV9,TRBJ2-3,TRBD1,TGTGCCAGCAGCGTAGATCCCGGGACAGGGGGATTAGATACGCAGTATTTT,CASSVDPGTGGLDTQYF
-,TRBV4-2,TRBJ1-4,-,TGTGCCAGCAGCCAAGACCGACGAAATGAAAAACTGTTTTTT,CASSQDRRNEKLFF
-,TRBV3-1,TRBJ1-2,-,TGTGCCAGCAGCCAAGTGTCCTATGGCTACACCTTC,CASSQVSYGYTF
medium-sized,TRBV7-3,TRBJ2-2,-,TGTGCCAGCAGCTTAAGGGGGGGCTCGAACACCGGGGAGCTGTTTTTT,CASSLRGGSNTGELFF
few,TRBV20-1,TRBJ2-1,TRBD2,TGCAGTGCCCCCCGGTCTAGCGGCCGTGAGCAGTTCTTC,CSAPRSSGREQFF
many,TRBV6-5,TRBJ2-5,TRBD2,TGTGCCAGCAGCCTGACTAGCGGGGAAGTTGGAGAGACCCAGTACTTC,CASSLTSGEVGETQYF
few,TRBV20-1,TRBJ2-1,-,TGCAGTGCTAGTGGGCTAGCATCGAATGAGCAGTTCTTC,CSASGLASNEQFF
many,TRBV7-2,TRBJ2-5,-,TGTGCCAGCAGCCCCACCAGCGGCCAAGAGACCCAGTACTTC,CASSPTSGQETQYF
-,TRBV15,TRBJ2-1,-,TGTGCCACCAGCCCTGGGTGGGAGCAGTTCTTC,CATSPGWEQFF
few,TRBV20-1,TRBJ1-5,-,TGCAGTGCTAGGCTCGGAGGGAAAGAGCCCCAGCATTTT,CSARLGGKEPQHF
many,TRBV7-2,TRBJ2-1,TRBD2,TGTGCCAGCAGCTTACGGGAGCGGGGGGTCACCTCCTACAATGAGCAGTTCTTC,CASSLRERGVTSYNEQFF
many,TRBV12-3/TRBV12-4,TRBJ1-1,-,TGTGCCAGCGACCGGGACCCGGGGACTGAAGCTTTCTTT,CASDRDPGTEAFF
few,TRBV7-9,TRBJ1-2,-,TGTGCCAGCCACTCGAGGGCGACTTTTGGCTACACCTTC,CASHSRATFGYTF
few,TRBV2,TRBJ2-2,TRBD2,TGTGCCCGAAAGACTAGCCGGGACACCGGGGAGCTGTTTTTT,CARKTSRDTGELFF
-,TRBV7-2,TRBJ2-3,TRBD2,TGTGCCAGCAGCAGATGGGGGGGAAGTCGGGCTTCCACAGATACGCAGTATTTT,CASSRWGGSRASTDTQYF
few,TRBV18,TRBJ2-5,TRBD1,TGTGCCAGCTCCCTTATAGGGACAGGGGCCCAAGAGACCCAGTACTTC,CASSLIGTGAQETQYF
many,TRBV5-1,TRBJ1-1,-,TGCGCCAGCAGCTTAAGTAACACTGAAGCTTTCTTT,CASSLSNTEAFF
many,TRBV7-9,TRBJ2-2,TRBD1,TGTGCCAGCCACCAGAGGGGGCTCAACACCGGGGAGCTGTTTTTT,CASHQRGLNTGELFF
-,TRBV4-3,TRBJ2-3,TRBD2,TGCGCCAGCAGCCTTTGGACTAGCGGGGGGACAGATACGCAGTATTTT,CASSLWTSGGTDTQYF
few,TRBV5-1,TRBJ2-1,-,TGCGCCAGCAGCCTTCCTCGTGGGTCCTACAATGAGCAGTTCTTC,CASSLPRGSYNEQFF
many,TRBV5-1,TRBJ1-5,TRBD1,TGCGCCAGCAGCTCCGGGACAGGGGTCCAGCCCCAGCATTTT,CASSSGTGVQPQHF
-,TRBV19,TRBJ1-2,-,TGTGCCAGTAGTGAGGTTTGGGACATAACCTACTATGGCTACACCTTC,CASSEVWDITYYGYTF
few,TRBV7-9,TRBJ1-3,TRBD1,TGTGCCAGCAGCCTAAAGGGACAGTCTGGAAACACCATATATTTT,CASSLKGQSGNTIYF
-,TRBV11-2,TRBJ2-7,TRBD2,TGTGCCAGCAGCTTAAAGGGGACTAGCGGGGGGCCCTACGAGCAGTACTTC,CASSLKGTSGGPYEQYF
-,TRBV6-6,TRBJ2-3,TRBD2,TGTGCCAGCACCGGGACTAGCGGGGGAGGGGTGGATACGCAGTATTTT,CASTGTSGGGVDTQYF
many,TRBV7-2,TRBJ2-5,-,TGTGCCAGCAGCTTAGATCGGGGTGGAGAGACCCAGTACTTC,CASSLDRGGETQYF
-,TRBV12-3/TRBV12-4,TRBJ2-2,-,TGTGCCAGCAGTTTATCGGGGGCAATCACCGGGGAGCTGTTTTTT,CASSLSGAITGELFF
many,TRBV5-6,TRBJ1-5,-,TGTGCCATTGGCGGGTGTAATCAGCCCCAGCATTTT,CAIGGCNQPQHF